The entry below describes one T cell receptor (beta chain). Its specificity is unknown. CDR1 and CDR2 from the germline V gene are LGHNA and YNFKEQ. The CDR3 spans 15 residues. With 0 bases removed from V and 3 bases from J, the gap between germline ends came to 10 bases. PCR used 60 Vbeta primers and 13 Jbeta primers. Clones were read by immunoSEQ multiplex PCR, and TCRdb kept only the in-frame ones, dropping some. The repertoire shows about 50,000 clones; the top ten hold less than 2.5%. This entry comes from a study of cytomegalovirus exposure and HLA in healthy donors. General study findings and limits: A later analysis associated 15,000 or so TCR beta sequences with HLA alleles at a 0.05 false discovery rate. An analysis that came later showed most CMV-associated TCR beta chains appearing HLA-restricted.

The chain is built from TRBV4-2 and TRBJ2-3, with D possibly TRBD2 on 5 matching bases. The sequenced sample was PBMCs. The clonotype originates from a woman in her late teens or twenties in good health and CMV-seronegative. The CDR3 sequence: CASSQERGPTDTQYF. The CDR3 DNA sequence: TGTGCCAGCAGCCAAGAAAGAGGGCCTACAGATACGCAGTATTTT.